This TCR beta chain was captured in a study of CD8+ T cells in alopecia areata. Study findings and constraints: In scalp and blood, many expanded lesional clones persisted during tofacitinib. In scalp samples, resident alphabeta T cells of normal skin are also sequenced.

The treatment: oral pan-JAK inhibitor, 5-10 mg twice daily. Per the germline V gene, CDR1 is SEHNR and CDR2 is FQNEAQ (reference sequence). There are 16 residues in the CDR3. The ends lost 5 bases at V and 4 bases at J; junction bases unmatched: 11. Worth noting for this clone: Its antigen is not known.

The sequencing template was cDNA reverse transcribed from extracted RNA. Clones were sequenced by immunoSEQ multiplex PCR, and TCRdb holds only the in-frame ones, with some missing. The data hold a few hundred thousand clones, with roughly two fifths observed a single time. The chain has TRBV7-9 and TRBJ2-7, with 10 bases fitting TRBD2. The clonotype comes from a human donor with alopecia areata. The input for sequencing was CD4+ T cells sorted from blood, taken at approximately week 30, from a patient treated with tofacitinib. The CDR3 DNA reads TGTGCCAGCAGCCAAGATTGGCTAGCGGGAGTTTACGAGCAGTACTTC. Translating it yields CASSQDWLAGVYEQYF.